The source of this T cell receptor (beta chain) is a study of blood T cell repertoires in COVID-19. At the level of the study: Sources were T cells, B-cell-depleted T cells, or PBMCs; the material itself was cDNA or gDNA.

TCRdb's table, derived via immunoSEQ multiplex PCR, lists solely in-frame clones and lacks some. This table has around 86,000 clones, 80% to 90% appearing once. Sequenced: peripheral blood. This TCR derives from a human donor with acute or convalescent COVID-19. The donor label of this sample is uncertain.

In nucleotides, the CDR3 is TGTGCCAGCAGTGAAACAGTCCCCATGAACACTGAAGCTTTCTTT. Encoded protein: CASSETVPMNTEAFF. J is TRBJ1-1 and V is TRBV2; the D is unclear. V gave up 2 bases and J gave up 0 bases, with 10 bases separating them. In germline, CDR1 is SNHLY, CDR2 FYNNEI. The CDR3 covers 15 residues.